The 11 T cell receptor beta chains reported below all come from one sample, sequenced in a study of T-cell reconstitution after alpha-beta-depleted transplantation in children. This sample's TCRbeta library carried unique molecular identifier barcodes. Each CDR3 protein is one row after TCRdb ran MiXCR on the PCR reads. The sample lists 7,000 or so distinct CDR3 sequences; 5.3% were seen once. Here the sequenced sample was PBMCs, mostly from graft donor cells, taken 180 days after TCRalphabeta/CD19-depleted stem cell transplant. Receptor source: a child in the first two years of life who had a stem cell transplant for acute myeloid leukemia, so the T cells may come from the graft donor.

The sample holds many counts of this clonotype. This chain joins TRBV29-1 and TRBJ1-2; weak D call: TRBD1 (5 bases). Trimming removed 4 bases from V and 8 bases from J, with 14 bases in between. Germline CDR1 reads SQVTM; CDR2 reads ANQGSEA. This CDR3 region has 12 residues. CDR3 region: CSVGGSGSGYTF. CDR3 in DNA: TGCAGCGTTGGGGGGTCAGGTAGCGGCTACACCTTC.

This clonotype ranks as medium-sized. The chain employs TRBV20-1 and TRBJ2-1; D is tentatively TRBD1 or TRBD2 (6 bases each). Looked up from germline, CDR1 is DFQATT and CDR2 is SNEGSKA (reference sequence). The V end was cut by 2 bases, the J end by 4 bases, with 12 bases between. This CDR3 comprises 14 residues. Written as DNA, the CDR3 is TGCAGTGCTAGATGGGGGGCGGCATACAATGAGCAGTTCTTC. As protein: CSARWGAAYNEQFF.

This clonotype was picked up many times. V and J are TRBV30 and TRBJ1-1, with D possibly TRBD1 on 6 matching bases. This CDR3 region has 13 residues. The V gene's germline CDR1 is GTSNPN and CDR2 SVGIG (reference sequence). This CDR3 is CASEGGLNTEAFF. CDR3 nucleotides: TGTGCTTCTGAGGGGGGCCTGAACACTGAAGCTTTCTTT.

The CDR3 region is CSVGDRGREQYF. CDR3 in DNA: TGCAGCGTTGGAGACAGGGGAAGGGAGCAGTACTTC. V is TRBV29-1 and J is TRBJ2-7, with 8 bases identical to TRBD1. The CDR3 runs to 12 residues. The germline CDR1 and CDR2 sequences are SQVTM and ANQGSEA. J lost 7 bases, V lost 4 bases, and 6 bases had no gene match.

This clonotype was detected many times. The chain's CDR3 is CASSTTGDGQPQHF. The CDR3 coding sequence is TGTGCCAGTAGTACTACAGGGGACGGTCAGCCCCAGCATTTT. V usage is TRBV19 and J usage is TRBJ1-5; TRBD1 matches at 7 bases. J lost 6 bases, V lost 4 bases, and 6 bases had no gene match. The CDR3 contains 14 residues. CDR1 LNHDA and CDR2 SQIVND come from the germline V gene (reference sequence).

This clonotype was seen many times. The V gene is TRBV14, the J gene TRBJ2-1, with a tentative D call TRBD1 (6 bases). CDR1 SGHDN and CDR2 FVKESK come from the germline V gene. V lost 1 base and J lost 6, with 13 bases in between. CDR3 length: 15 residues. The CDR3 is CASSQGVVGGNEQFF. CDR3 DNA sequence: TGTGCCAGCAGCCAAGGAGTGGTAGGGGGCAATGAGCAGTTCTTC.

This clonotype was observed many times. The chain recombines TRBV11-2 with TRBJ1-1, with no clear D. Germline assignment: CDR1 SGHAT and CDR2 FQNNGV. The CDR3 covers 15 residues. The V and J ends lost 5 bases and 1 base respectively, with 14 bases between them. The CDR3 is CASSRFITENTEAFF. The DNA for the CDR3 is TGTGCCAGCAGCCGCTTTATCACGGAGAACACTGAAGCTTTCTTT.

Many counts were recorded for this clonotype. This chain joins TRBV9 and TRBJ2-1; tentative D call: TRBD2 (5 bases). In germline, CDR1 is SGDLS, CDR2 YYNGEE. This CDR3 spans 16 amino acids. V lost 0 bases, J lost 7 bases, and 17 bases lay in between. The CDR3 is CASSVAGVARMNEQFF. CDR3 DNA: TGTGCCAGCAGCGTAGCTGGGGTAGCGCGGATGAATGAGCAGTTCTTC.

This clonotype was recorded many times. The chain employs TRBV6-2 or TRBV6-3 and TRBJ1-5; no clear D gene. The V end was cut by 0 bases, the J end by 0 bases, with 9 bases between. Germline lookup yields CDR1 MNHEY and CDR2 SVGEGT. The CDR3 length is 16 residues. In nucleotides, the CDR3 is TGTGCCAGCAGTTACTCGGTGGCATATAGCAATCAGCCCCAGCATTTT. Protein sequence: CASSYSVAYSNQPQHF.

This clonotype was observed many times. The chain joins TRBV20-1 to TRBJ1-5; 7 nucleotides agree with TRBD1. The CDR3 sequence is 13 residues long. Trimming cost V 5 bases and J 0 bases; bases outside gene matches: 1. Germline lookup yields CDR1 DFQATT and CDR2 SNEGSKA (reference sequence). As DNA, the CDR3 is TGCAGTGCTGGGACAGATAGCAATCAGCCCCAGCATTTT. The encoded protein is CSAGTDSNQPQHF.

This clonotype was recorded many times. V is TRBV7-2 and J is TRBJ2-1; D is uncertain. Germline V gives CDR1 SGHTA, CDR2 FQGNSA. The CDR3 spans 13 residues. The V end was cut by 6 bases, the J end by 2 bases, with 8 bases between. Here the CDR3 DNA reads TGTGCCAGCAGTTTCCAGCCCTACAATGAGCAGTTCTTC. It codes for CASSFQPYNEQFF.